The 22 T cell receptor beta chains in this list originate from one sample, sequenced in a study of cytomegalovirus exposure and HLA in healthy donors. TCRdb's table, derived via immunoSEQ multiplex PCR, lists solely in-frame clones and lacks some. The table shows 200,000 to 250,000 clones, with approximately 80% occurring only once. Material: PBMCs. The source is a woman aged 25 to 39 in good health and CMV-seropositive.

The gene calls are TRBV7-2 and TRBJ1-5; D possibly corresponds to TRBD1 (6 bases). The CDR3 is 14 residues long. V shed 5 bases and J shed 5 bases, with 13 bases lying between them. In germline, CDR1 is SGHTA, CDR2 FQGNSA. The CDR3 reads CASSRTERDQPQHF. The CDR3 nucleotides read TGTGCCAGCAGCCGGACAGAGAGGGATCAGCCCCAGCATTTT.

The gene calls are TRBV2 and TRBJ2-2; TRBD2 agrees at 14 bases. V trimming: 5 bases; J trimming: 7 bases; junction bases outside the gene matches: 6. From germline, CDR1 is SNHLY and CDR2 FYNNEI. The CDR3 is made up of 16 amino acids. The chain's CDR3 is CASSSRLAGGNGELFF. The CDR3 DNA sequence: TGTGCCAGCAGTTCCAGACTAGCGGGAGGGAACGGGGAGCTGTTTTTT.

This clone was observed a single time. The chain uses TRBV2 and TRBJ2-2; 8 bases align to TRBD2. Germline V gene lookup returns CDR1 SNHLY and CDR2 FYNNEI. The ends lost 7 bases at V and 7 bases at J; junction bases unmatched: 5. The length of the CDR3 is 13 residues. In DNA form, the CDR3 reads TGTGCCAGCAAGGAGCGGGAGAACGGGGAGCTGTTTTTT. It encodes CASKERENGELFF.

The CDR3 here is CASSLVQEQFF. CDR3 DNA: TGTGCCAGCAGCTTGGTGCAGGAGCAGTTCTTC. The chain employs TRBV5-6 and TRBJ2-1, with no clear D. The CDR3 extends over 11 amino acids. V was pared by 0 bases and J by 10 bases, with 5 bases between. The V gene's germline CDR1 is SGHDT and CDR2 YYEEEE.

The genes are TRBV6-1 and TRBJ2-7; D not certain. V was cut by 2 bases and J by 4 bases, with 15 bases left in between. This CDR3 is built from 15 residues. CDR1 MNHNS and CDR2 SASEGT come from the germline V gene. The CDR3 DNA is TGTGCCAGCAGTGAACACCCTCCCCCCAGTTACGAGCAGTACTTC. Translation gives CASSEHPPPSYEQYF.

The CDR3 coding sequence is TGTGCCACTCTCAGGGTAGGAAACACTGAAGCTTTCTTT. Its protein product is CATLRVGNTEAFF. The chain has TRBV10-3 and TRBJ1-1, with a tentative D call TRBD1 (5 bases). The CDR3 extends over 13 amino acids. In germline, CDR1 is ENHRY, CDR2 SYGVKD. V dropped 10 bases and J dropped 2 bases, with 14 bases sitting between them.

V is TRBV2 and J is TRBJ2-1, with a tentative D call TRBD1 (8 bases). Germline CDR1 and CDR2: SNHLY and FYNNEI. The CDR3 is made up of 15 amino acids. V lost 4 bases and J lost 8, with 18 bases in between. For the CDR3, the DNA is TGTGCCAGCAGTGTTCGGACAGGGAGGGGTCATGAGCAGTTCTTC. It encodes CASSVRTGRGHEQFF.

This sequence joins TRBV7-9 and TRBJ1-5, with unresolved D. The CDR3 is made up of 13 amino acids. Trimming removed 1 base at V and 7 bases at J, with 8 bases between. Germline V gives CDR1 SEHNR, CDR2 FQNEAQ (reference sequence). The DNA for the CDR3 is TGTGCCAGCAGCTTAGAGACTTCACAGCCCCAGCATTTT. It encodes CASSLETSQPQHF.

The CDR3 loop is CAITGESTGELFF. The CDR3 coding sequence is TGTGCTATTACGGGAGAGTCGACCGGGGAGCTGTTTTTT. The V and J genes are TRBV12-5 and TRBJ2-2, with a tentative D call TRBD2 (6 bases). V was shortened by 10 bases and J by 5 bases, with 14 bases between the two germline ends. Germline values: CDR1 LGHNT, CDR2 FRNRAP. CDR3 length: 13 amino acids.

V usage is TRBV29-1 and J usage is TRBJ1-1; possibly TRBD1 for D (5 bases). Germline CDR1 SQVTM, CDR2 ANQGSEA. Trimming took 5 bases from V and 2 from J, leaving 15 bases between them. CDR3 length equals 14 residues. The CDR3 bases are TGCAGCGTTTCTCCGGGGCCTACTAACACTGAAGCTTTCTTT. This codes for CSVSPGPTNTEAFF.

CDR3 residues: CASSIDSSNGYTF. CDR3 DNA sequence: TGTGCCAGTAGTATAGACTCGTCCAATGGCTACACCTTC. The V call is TRBV19, the J call TRBJ1-2; no clear D. Trimming left V 0 bases short and J 6 bases short, with 8 bases between. The CDR3 runs to 13 residues. Germline CDR1 is LNHDA and CDR2 is SQIVND (reference sequence).

The gene calls are TRBV7-2 and TRBJ2-7; weak D call: TRBD2 (6 bases). The CDR3 spans 14 residues. Trimming stripped 5 bases from V and 2 bases from J, with 13 bases between. Germline CDR1 is SGHTA and CDR2 is FQGNSA. The DNA of the CDR3 is TGTGCCAGCAGCCAACGGAGGGGCCCCTACGAGCAGTACTTC. As protein: CASSQRRGPYEQYF.

The J gene is TRBJ1-5, the V gene TRBV16; no clear D. The CDR3 runs 15 residues. Trimming left V 3 bases short and J 2 bases short, with 11 bases between. Germline CDR1 reads KGHSY; CDR2 reads FQNENV. The CDR3 here is CASSQGTVGNQPQHF. The CDR3 nucleotides are TGTGCCAGCAGCCAGGGAACGGTTGGCAATCAGCCCCAGCATTTT.

The J gene is TRBJ2-7, the V gene TRBV30; a possible D gene is TRBD1 (6 bases). Germline V gene data show CDR1 as GTSNPN and CDR2 as SVGIG (reference sequence). The CDR3 extends over 15 amino acids. The V and J ends lost 3 bases and 5 bases respectively, with 20 bases between them. The DNA of the CDR3 is TGTGCCTGGAGACCCCCCCGGACAGAAGTCGACGAGCAGTACTTC. Translating gives CAWRPPRTEVDEQYF. The complete variable domain, with remaining parts taken from reference TRBV30 and TRBJ2-7, reads SQTIHQWPATLVQPVGSPLSLECTVEGTSNPNLYWYRQAAGRGLQLLFYSVGIGQISSEVPQNLSASRPQDRQFILSSKKLLLSDSGFYLCAWRPPRTEVDEQYFGPGTRLTVT.

The chain couples TRBV27 to TRBJ1-1; D ambiguous. The CDR3 runs to 13 residues. Germline loops: CDR1 MNHEY, CDR2 SMNVEV (reference sequence). V gave up 5 bases and J gave up 7 bases, with 14 bases separating them. CDR3 protein: CASSLGSHLEAFF. CDR3 DNA sequence: TGTGCCAGCAGTCTAGGGTCTCACCTTGAAGCTTTCTTT.

As for this clone: With a much larger clone just one base away, this may be a read error. The chain recombines TRBV28 with TRBJ1-1; D remains unclear. CDR3 length equals 12 residues. With 6 bases removed from V and 3 bases from J, the gap between germline ends came to 8 bases. Germline CDR1 and CDR2: MDHEN and SYDVKM. The chain's CDR3 is CASSLGDTEAFF. DNA of the CDR3: TGTGCCAGCAGCTTAGGAGACACTGAAGCTTTCTTT.

The V and J genes are TRBV5-6 and TRBJ2-2; D uncertain. The germline V gene has CDR1 SGHDT and CDR2 YYEEEE. The CDR3 is 13 amino acids. Trimming removed 0 bases at V and 2 bases at J, with 2 bases between. The CDR3 here is CASSLDNTGELFF. The CDR3 bases are TGTGCCAGCAGCTTGGACAACACCGGGGAGCTGTTTTTT. Based on the CDR3 plus reference TRBV5-6 and TRBJ2-2, the full variable domain is DAGVTQSPTHLIKTRGQQVTLRCSPKSGHDTVSWYQQALGQGPQFIFQYYEEEERQRGNFPDRFSGHQFPNYSSELNVNALLLGDSALYLCASSLDNTGELFFGEGSRLTVL.

This chain connects TRBV13 to TRBJ2-7, with D perhaps matching TRBD2 (5 bases). The germline V and J ends were trimmed by 0 bases and 3 bases, with 12 bases remaining between them. The CDR3 totals 15 residues. CDR1 is PRHDT, CDR2 FYEKMQ, per germline (reference sequence). CDR3 residues: CASSLGGEGNYEQYF. CDR3 nucleotide sequence: TGTGCCAGCAGCTTAGGTGGTGAGGGAAACTACGAGCAGTACTTC.

In DNA, the CDR3 is TGTGCCAGCAGCTCAACCGGACAGCCACAAGACGAAGCTTTCTTT. Amino acids: CASSSTGQPQDEAFF. This chain links TRBV13 with TRBJ1-1; perhaps TRBD1 as D (6 bases). The length of the CDR3 is 15 residues. V was cut by 4 bases and J by 8 bases, with 20 bases left in between. Per germline, CDR1 PRHDT and CDR2 FYEKMQ (reference sequence).

The chain is built from TRBV28 and TRBJ1-2; tentative D call: TRBD1 (5 bases). The ends were cut back, 10 bases at V and 4 bases at J, with 13 bases in the middle. Per germline, CDR1 MDHEN and CDR2 SYDVKM. The CDR3 runs 12 residues. The CDR3 loop reads CAIREGPYGYTF. The CDR3 DNA reads TGTGCCATCAGAGAGGGGCCCTATGGCTACACCTTC.

This clone has more than one count but fewer than ten. J is TRBJ2-2 and V is TRBV7-3, with 7 bases aligning to TRBD2. The germline V gene encodes CDR1 SGHTA and CDR2 FQGTGA. The junction had 14 bases not matched to a gene; V was cut back by 5 bases and J by 5 bases. The CDR3 runs 17 residues. The CDR3 nucleotides are TGTGCCAGCAGCCCGAAGGTGGGAGGGCCAAATACCGGGGAGCTGTTTTTT. Amino acids: CASSPKVGGPNTGELFF.

The sample holds a few counts of this clone. This chain joins TRBV5-5 and TRBJ1-2; the match to TRBD1 covers 7 bases. The CDR3 has 15 residues. Germline CDR1 is SGHKS and CDR2 is YYEKEE (reference sequence). With 2 bases clipped from V and 2 bases from J, the junction kept 6 bases outside the gene matches. CDR3 region: CASSLRRGQNYGYTF. The CDR3, as DNA: TGTGCCAGCAGCTTAAGGAGGGGGCAGAACTATGGCTACACCTTC.